The 13 T cell receptor beta chains below come from one sample, sequenced in a study of TIL therapy for anti-PD-1-resistant metastatic lung cancer. Time point noted: pre-treatment sample, taken before nivolumab and TIL therapy. Tumor tissue came from excised metastases, mostly pleural nodules or supraclavicular lymph nodes. The libraries were made with immunoSEQ v3. The method was immunoSEQ multiplex PCR; TCRdb's version includes in-frame clones alone and lacks a portion of them. The repertoire consists of 20,000 to 30,000 clones, with roughly three fifths occurring once and the leading ten covering about 16%. The specimen was tumor tissue, collected at baseline. The receptor source for this set is a woman between 30 and 85 years old with non-small cell lung cancer.

The chain is built from TRBV30 and TRBJ1-2; D gene unclear. Per germline, CDR1 GTSNPN and CDR2 SVGIG (reference sequence). The CDR3 consists of 13 residues. With 0 bases removed from V and 5 bases from J, the gap between germline ends came to 10 bases. The CDR3 sequence is CAWSVGLGYGYTF. CDR3 bases: TGTGCCTGGAGTGTAGGCCTGGGGTATGGCTACACCTTC.

The rearrangement links TRBV2 to TRBJ1-1, with D unclear. The V end was cut by 6 bases, the J end by 3 bases, with 5 bases between. CDR1 and CDR2 (germline): SNHLY, FYNNEI. The CDR3 is 11 amino acids. The CDR3 protein is CASREYTEAFF. CDR3 coding DNA: TGTGCCAGCAGGGAATACACTGAAGCTTTCTTT. Together with reference TRBV2 and TRBJ1-1, the CDR3 gives the full variable domain: EPEVTQTPSHQVTQMGQEVILRCVPISNHLYFYWYRQILGQKVEFLVSFYNNEISEKSEIFDDQFSVERPDGSNFTLKIRSTKLEDSAMYFCASREYTEAFFGQGTRLTVV.

The CDR3 sequence is CAWSARRALGGNEQFF. The CDR3 nucleotides are TGTGCCTGGAGTGCGAGGAGGGCCTTAGGGGGCAATGAGCAGTTCTTC. This chain links TRBV30 with TRBJ2-1; the D gene could be TRBD1 or TRBD2 (6 bases each). This CDR3 spans 16 amino acids. CDR1 GTSNPN and CDR2 SVGIG come from the germline V gene (reference sequence). V was cut by 1 base and J by 6 bases, with 19 bases left in between.

The table lists this clone with a few counts. This chain joins TRBV11-3 and TRBJ2-2; no clear D. CDR3 length: 12 residues. CDR1 and CDR2 from the germline V gene are SGHNT and YENEEA. V was cut by 3 bases and J by 10 bases, with 9 bases left in between. This CDR3 reads CASSFYPEELFF. As DNA, the CDR3 is TGTGCCAGCAGCTTTTATCCCGAGGAGCTGTTTTTT.

CDR3 sequence reads: CASSQGEEWTGEKLFF. The CDR3 coding sequence is TGTGCCAGCAGCCAAGGAGAGGAATGGACAGGGGAAAAACTGTTTTTT. The chain has TRBV7-2 and TRBJ1-4; 8 bases line up with TRBD1. In germline, CDR1 is SGHTA, CDR2 FQGNSA. V trimming: 5 bases; J trimming: 8 bases; junction bases outside the gene matches: 13. The CDR3 contains 16 residues.

V is TRBV2 and J is TRBJ2-1; TRBD1 is a possible D gene (6 bases). The V and J ends lost 4 bases and 3 bases respectively, with 13 bases between them. CDR1 and CDR2 from the germline V gene are SNHLY and FYNNEI. The CDR3 totals 15 residues. CDR3 in amino acids: CASSVGQPRYNEQFF. The CDR3 DNA reads TGTGCCAGCAGTGTCGGACAGCCCCGCTACAATGAGCAGTTCTTC.

V usage is TRBV5-4 and J usage is TRBJ1-2; the D gene is possibly TRBD1 (5 bases). The length of the CDR3 is 14 residues. V lost 0 bases and J lost 3, with 9 bases in between. Germline V gene lookup returns CDR1 SGHNT and CDR2 YYREEE (reference sequence). CDR3 in DNA: TGTGCCAGCAGCTTGGCTTCGACAGACTATGGCTACACCTTC. Amino acids: CASSLASTDYGYTF. Full variable domain (outside the CDR3, taken from reference TRBV5-4 and TRBJ1-2): ETGVTQSPTHLIKTRGQQVTLRCSSQSGHNTVSWYQQALGQGPQFIFQYYREEENGRGNFPPRFSGLQFPNYSSELNVNALELDDSALYLCASSLASTDYGYTFGSGTRLTVV.

The chain is built from TRBV19 and TRBJ1-2; weak D call: TRBD1 (5 bases). Trimming shortened V by 1 base and J by 6 bases, and 15 bases separated the two germline ends. This CDR3 region has 15 residues. Germline assignment: CDR1 LNHDA and CDR2 SQIVND (reference sequence). The CDR3 nucleotides are TGTGCCAGTAGTATAGTCCGTGAAGGGGCCAATGGCTACACCTTC. It translates to CASSIVREGANGYTF. Looking up the rest from reference TRBV19 and TRBJ1-2 gives the full variable domain: DGGITQSPKYLFRKEGQNVTLSCEQNLNHDAMYWYRQDPGQGLRLIYYSQIVNDFQKGDIAEGYSVSREKKESFPLTVTSAQKNPTAFYLCASSIVREGANGYTFGSGTRLTVV.

This clone was seen a few times. V and J are TRBV6-5 and TRBJ1-1; possibly TRBD1 for D (6 bases). Per germline, CDR1 MNHEY and CDR2 SVGAGI. V lost 0 bases, J lost 3 bases, and 8 bases lay in between. This CDR3 region has 14 residues. The CDR3 sequence is CASSYSRGDTEAFF. The CDR3 DNA follows: TGTGCCAGCAGTTACTCGAGGGGGGACACTGAAGCTTTCTTT.

J is TRBJ2-3 and V is TRBV2, with D unclear. With 4 bases removed from V and 4 bases from J, the gap between germline ends came to 6 bases. From germline, CDR1 is SNHLY and CDR2 FYNNEI. There are 12 residues in the CDR3. CDR3 in amino acids: CASSGGADTQYF. In DNA form, the CDR3 reads TGTGCCAGCAGTGGAGGTGCAGATACGCAGTATTTT.

The chain joins TRBV5-4 to TRBJ2-7, with D unclear. The CDR3 is 12 amino acids. Looked up from germline, CDR1 is SGHNT and CDR2 is YYREEE (reference sequence). V shed 4 bases and J shed 6 bases, with 11 bases lying between them. In DNA form, the CDR3 reads TGTGCCAGCAGCCCAAACAATATCGAGCAGTACTTC. The encoded protein is CASSPNNIEQYF.

This clone was picked up a small number of times. The chain uses TRBV6-4 and TRBJ2-6; D uncertain. The V gene's germline CDR1 is MRHNA and CDR2 SNTAGT. This CDR3 contains 15 residues. V was cut by 3 bases and J by 1 base, with 7 bases left in between. The CDR3 reads CASSEWGSGANVLTF. In nucleotides, the CDR3 is TGTGCCAGCAGTGAATGGGGATCTGGGGCCAACGTCCTGACTTTC.

This clone has at least ten counts. The chain uses TRBV19 and TRBJ1-1; TRBD1 aligns across 8 bases. Germline values: CDR1 LNHDA, CDR2 SQIVND (reference sequence). Trimming removed 3 bases from V and 6 bases from J; junction bases left unmatched: 3. The CDR3 length is 13 residues. The CDR3 nucleotides are TGTGCCAGTAGTATCGACAGGGGCGCTGAAGCTTTCTTT. Its translation: CASSIDRGAEAFF.